Listed here is a single T cell receptor beta chain. Its antigen is not identified. J was trimmed by 6 bases and V by 5 bases; bases with no gene match: 10. The CDR3 extends over 15 amino acids. Germline V CDR1 and CDR2: SGHTA, FQGNSA. In the PCR, 60 Vbeta and 13 Jbeta primers were used. Measured with immunoSEQ multiplex PCR; TCRdb has only the in-frame clones, and not every one. The sample has under 200,000 clones, around 77% seen once; the top ten hold about 1.3%. This entry is derived from a study of cytomegalovirus exposure and HLA in healthy donors. Regarding the study as a whole: CMV serostatus stood as the only immune exposure information on hand.

What was sequenced was PBMCs. This clonotype was obtained from a woman under 40 in good health and CMV-seronegative. The chain joins TRBV7-2 to TRBJ2-1; TRBD2 matches 7 bases. CDR3 amino acids: CASSPHRDYLNEQFF. Written as DNA, the CDR3 is TGTGCCAGCAGCCCACACCGGGACTACCTCAATGAGCAGTTCTTC.